This TCR beta chain comes out of a study of post-analysis software for immune sequencing data. Across the whole study: The disease courses spanned relapsing-remitting, secondary progressive and progressive-relapsing forms of multiple sclerosis. Study outcomes and limitations: Included in a set of five TRBV segments more frequent in patients than controls were TRBV5-6, TRBV5-1 and TRBV20-1. Relative to controls, patients with multiple sclerosis showed significantly lower normalized Chao1 diversity.

About this clonotype: What it binds is not known.

Unique molecular identifiers had been added to the TCR beta cDNA libraries. TCRdb re-called the PCR reads through MiXCR, storing one row per CDR3 protein. The data contain around 770,000 distinct CDR3 sequences, around 46% of them singletons. The V gene lost 0 bases and the J gene lost 2 bases, with 13 bases spanning the gap. Germline assignment: CDR1 SGHVS and CDR2 FNYEAQ. This CDR3 comprises 16 residues. This receptor was obtained from a girl aged 5-17 years with multiple sclerosis. The sequencing sample was made of blood. This chain joins TRBV7-6 and TRBJ1-1; no clear D gene. The CDR3 protein is CASSLAPGGLNTEAFF. In DNA, the CDR3 is TGTGCCAGCAGCTTAGCCCCGGGCGGGCTTAACACTGAAGCTTTCTTT.